This T cell receptor (beta chain) was captured by sequencing in a study of vaccination and CD4 T cells after COVID-19 (dated 2022 in TCRdb). Study-wide context: The convalescent cohort comprised six males and four females, including two Hispanic individuals, seven Caucasians, two Asians and one multiracial person. In control cultures, a CEFX viral epitope pool was used as positive control, an HIV-1 Nef peptide pool was used as negative control, or no peptide was added. Post-COVID blood samples from convalescent patients were collected a median of around 110 days after diagnosis, with a range of roughly 35 to 161 days. Post-vaccine blood samples were collected a median of about 66 days after the second vaccine dose, ranging from roughly 12 to 241 days. In ten to eleven COVID-19 convalescent patients and a handful of infection-naive healthy vaccine recipients, the spike-specific CD4+ TCR repertoire before mRNA vaccination was compared with the repertoire after mRNA vaccination. Overlapping spike peptide pools from SARS-CoV-2 and from the common cold coronaviruses HCoV-NL63, HCoV-OC43 and HCoV-229E were used as culture stimuli. Memory CD4+ T cell crossreactivity between SARS-CoV-2 and common cold coronavirus spike proteins was assessed at the TCR clonotype level in an earlier paper using these donors. Each participant got two doses of either the Pfizer-BioNTech BNT162b2 vaccine (n=8) or the Moderna mRNA-1273 vaccine (n=2). Study-wide conclusions, independent of this receptor: In convalescent patients, a median approximately 86% of post-vaccine SARS-CoV-2-reactive clones were detected only after vaccination, and vaccine-specific priming was suggested by this finding. Only a relatively small number of convalescent patients were included in the study, and early timepoints following natural infection were not analyzed. Of the vaccine-specific clones found in convalescent patients, nearly all (304 of 307) were mono-reactive for SARS-CoV-2 spike instead of being cross-reactive with common cold coronaviruses. An increase in the median number of SARS-CoV-2-reactive clonotypes from 21 after infection to 38 after vaccination was observed, but the change was not found to be significant.

Trimming removed 6 bases from V and 6 bases from J, leaving 12 bases between the germline ends. From a lookup of the germline V gene (reference sequence), CDR1 and CDR2 are DFQATT and SNEGSKA. Taken from cysteine to phenylalanine, the CDR3 has 12 residues. Only the CDR3 portion is preserved as DNA: 36 bases, with reading frame beginning at the first base. This specimen's treatment or condition label, per the study, means: approximately 11-day PBMC culture with coronavirus spike peptide pools or control peptides (ViraFEST assay). CD4+ T cells from unexposed donors were collected before the COVID-19 pandemic (2011-2018). To expand antigen-specific T cells with peptide pools and then pick out the expanded clonotypes through TCR sequencing, the study relied on the ViraFEST assay. PBMCs were cultured at roughly 1.8 million per well in IMDM supplemented with around 5.5% human AB serum and roughly 10 IU/ml IL-2, with approximately 9.2 ug/ml peptide pools added. Half of the culture medium was replaced with fresh IL-2-containing medium on days 3 and 7. After around 11 days of culture, CD4+ T cells were isolated by negative selection using the EasySep CD4+ T cell isolation kit. As far as cell numbers permitted, CD4+ T cells from unexposed donors were tested for reactivity against SARS-CoV-2 S and N as well as four spike pools from common cold coronaviruses. Ficoll-Paque Plus gradient centrifugation was used to isolate PBMCs from whole blood, and the isolated PBMCs were then either used fresh or cryopreserved at -140C. In general, triplicate wells were set up for every culture condition. Leukapheresis product for the unexposed donors was purchased commercially.

To note about this clonotype: Which antigen it targets is not known. No quality values exist for individual bases; no much larger clone is one base distant.

To prepare the library, PCR was applied. TCR sequencing of DNA from cultured CD4+ T cells used the Oncomine TCR Beta short-read assay at the Johns Hopkins FTIC core. The QIAamp micro DNA kit was used to extract genomic DNA from the cultured CD4+ T cells. The Oncomine TCR Beta libraries from cultured CD4+ T cells were pooled using unique dual indexes and then sequenced on an Illumina iSeq 100. Per the authors' processing: Non-productive sequences were removed, and CDR3s not starting with C, not ending with F or W, or shorter than 7 amino acids were discarded. The MANAFEST web application identified antigen-specific clonotypes by comparing peptide-stimulated wells against reference wells and other culture wells. An FDR below 0.05, an odds ratio above 5, and a productive frequency above 0.1% in at least two of three replicate wells were required for clones to be considered positive. A clonotype was classed as cross-reactive if the clonotype showed significant expansion both in SARS-CoV-2 spike wells and in at least one common cold coronavirus spike condition. Using R version 3.6.1, CDR3 homology was evaluated through Levenshtein distances (stringdist) along with unrooted phylogenetic trees (ape). TCRdb handled the public reads itself, with Q25 trimming in fastp and clone calling in MiXCR, and kept productive beta chains. Each CDR3 protein gets just one entry, which takes the most common genes and DNA from the rows behind it. Clone size and V and J calls follow TCRdb, not the original study. This sample gives 9,000 or so distinct CDR3 sequences in total; roughly 50% of them show up just once. Roughly 24% of the sample lies in the top ten.

The sequenced sample consisted of CD4+ T cells from blood, cultured in vitro. The chain couples TRBV20-1 to TRBJ2-1; TRBD2 is perhaps the D gene, given 6 matching bases. The receptor was isolated from a human donor in good health. The nucleotides read TGCAGTGCAACAAGCGGGCTCAATGAGCAGTTCTTC. Translated, this is CSATSGLNEQFF.